This T cell receptor (beta chain) was captured by sequencing in a study of blood T cell repertoires in COVID-19. Repertoires were generated with immunoSEQ multiplex PCR, while TCRdb's copy carries only in-frame clones and drops some. This repertoire shows over 600,000 clones, 75% to 90% found once; its top ten account for over 0.2%. This CDR3 comprises 16 residues. This clone has just one count. The sequenced sample was peripheral blood. This chain connects TRBV21-1 to TRBJ1-3; the D segment call TRBD1 is taken from the table without a DNA check. TRBV21-1 is annotated as a pseudogene. The source of this sequence is a woman younger than 35 with acute or convalescent COVID-19. The CDR3 DNA reads TGTGCCAGCAGTCAAAGGGGGACACCGGAAGGAAACACCATATATTTT. Translated: CASSQRGTPEGNTIYF.